This TCR beta chain emerged from a study of cytomegalovirus exposure and HLA in healthy donors. The CDR3 spans 16 residues. V lost 0 bases, J lost 2 bases, and 13 bases lay in between. From germline, CDR1 is SGHRS and CDR2 YFSETQ. PCR employed 60 Vbeta and 13 Jbeta primers. Profiled with immunoSEQ multiplex PCR; TCRdb holds only in-frame clones, not every one. The data contain under 150,000 clones, around 78% of them singletons. Sample: PBMCs. The genes are TRBV5-1 and TRBJ2-3; a weak D match, TRBD2 (5 bases). The sequence was collected from a woman in her thirties or forties in good health and CMV-seropositive. In DNA form, the CDR3 reads TGCGCCAGCAGCTTGGGTGAGCTAGCCCTCACAGATACGCAGTATTTT. Translated, it gives CASSLGELALTDTQYF.